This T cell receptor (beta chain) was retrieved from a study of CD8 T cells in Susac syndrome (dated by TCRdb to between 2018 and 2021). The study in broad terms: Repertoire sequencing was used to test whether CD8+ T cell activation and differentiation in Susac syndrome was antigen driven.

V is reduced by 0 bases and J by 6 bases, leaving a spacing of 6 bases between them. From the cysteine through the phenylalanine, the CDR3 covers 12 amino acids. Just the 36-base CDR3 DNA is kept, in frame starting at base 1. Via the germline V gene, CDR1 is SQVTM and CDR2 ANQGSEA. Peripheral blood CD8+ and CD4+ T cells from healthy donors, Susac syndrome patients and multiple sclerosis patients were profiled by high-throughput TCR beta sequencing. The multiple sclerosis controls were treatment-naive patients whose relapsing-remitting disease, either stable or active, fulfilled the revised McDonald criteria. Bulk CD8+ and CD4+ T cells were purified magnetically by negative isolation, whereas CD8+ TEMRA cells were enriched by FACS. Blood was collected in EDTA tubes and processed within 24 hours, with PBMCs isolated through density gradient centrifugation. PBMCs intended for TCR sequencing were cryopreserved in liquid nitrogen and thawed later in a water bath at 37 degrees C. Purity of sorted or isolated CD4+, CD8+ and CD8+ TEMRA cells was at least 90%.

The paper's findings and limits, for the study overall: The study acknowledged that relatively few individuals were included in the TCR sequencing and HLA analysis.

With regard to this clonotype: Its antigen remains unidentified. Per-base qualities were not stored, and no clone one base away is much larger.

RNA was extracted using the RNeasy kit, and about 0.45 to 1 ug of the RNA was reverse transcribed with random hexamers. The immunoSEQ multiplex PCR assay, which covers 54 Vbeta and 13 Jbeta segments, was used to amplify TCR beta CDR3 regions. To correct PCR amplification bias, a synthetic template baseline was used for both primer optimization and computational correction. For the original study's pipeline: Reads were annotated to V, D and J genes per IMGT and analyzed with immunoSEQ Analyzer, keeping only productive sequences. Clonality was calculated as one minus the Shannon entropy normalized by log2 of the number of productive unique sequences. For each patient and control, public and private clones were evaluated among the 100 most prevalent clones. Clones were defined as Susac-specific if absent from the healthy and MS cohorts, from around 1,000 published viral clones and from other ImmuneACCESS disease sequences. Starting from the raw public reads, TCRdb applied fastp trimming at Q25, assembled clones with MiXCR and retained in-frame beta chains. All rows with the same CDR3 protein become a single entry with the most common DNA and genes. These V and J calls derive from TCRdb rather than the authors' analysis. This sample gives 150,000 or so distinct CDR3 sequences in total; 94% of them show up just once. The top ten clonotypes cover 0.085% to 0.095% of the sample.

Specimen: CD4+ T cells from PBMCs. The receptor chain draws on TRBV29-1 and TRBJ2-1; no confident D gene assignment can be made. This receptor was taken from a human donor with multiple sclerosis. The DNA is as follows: TGCAGCGTTGAAGATCAGAGCAATGAGCAGTTCTTC. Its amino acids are CSVEDQSNEQFF.